These 6 T cell receptor beta chains came from one sample sequenced in a study of vaccination and CD4 T cells after COVID-19. The antigens of these receptors remain unknown. The Oncomine TCR Beta short-read assay was applied to DNA of cultured CD4+ T cells. TCRdb redid the calling of the PCR reads with MiXCR, one entry per CDR3 protein. The sample has more than 11,000 distinct CDR3 sequences; about 55% are singletons. Treatment indicated: approximately 9-day PBMC culture with coronavirus spike peptide pools or control peptides (ViraFEST assay). Sequences were obtained from CD4+ T cells from blood, cultured in vitro. The receptors originated from a human donor who had recovered from COVID-19.

The genes are TRBV24-1 and TRBJ2-1; D perhaps matches TRBD1 (5 bases). The CDR3 has 13 residues. V was pared by 7 bases and J by 9 bases, with 15 bases between. The germline V gene has CDR1 KGHDR and CDR2 SFDVKD. CDR3: CATRGRADGEQFF. The DNA for the CDR3 is TGTGCCACCAGAGGCAGGGCCGACGGTGAGCAGTTCTTC.

The rearrangement uses TRBV2 and TRBJ2-3; maybe TRBD1 (7 bases). The V gene lost 7 bases and the J gene lost 5 bases, with 22 bases spanning the gap. This CDR3 has 16 amino acids. Germline CDR1 and CDR2: SNHLY and FYNNEI. The CDR3 sequence: CASTPQGGTVGDTQYF. CDR3 DNA: TGTGCCAGCACCCCTCAGGGCGGGACAGTGGGAGATACGCAGTATTTT. Combining the CDR3 with reference TRBV2 and TRBJ2-3 gives the whole variable domain EPEVTQTPSHQVTQMGQEVILRCVPISNHLYFYWYRQILGQKVEFLVSFYNNEISEKSEIFDDQFSVERPDGSNFTLKIRSTKLEDSAMYFCASTPQGGTVGDTQYFGPGTRLTVL.

This clonotype has only a few counts. J is TRBJ1-1 and V is TRBV7-3; unclear D gene. V was trimmed by 3 bases and J by 1 base, leaving 6 bases between them. Germline V gene lookup returns CDR1 SGHTA and CDR2 FQGTGA. The CDR3 is 13 residues long. The CDR3 is CASSFSANTEAFF. DNA of the CDR3: TGTGCCAGCAGCTTTTCAGCGAACACTGAAGCTTTCTTT.

The rearrangement uses TRBV2 and TRBJ2-1; D might be TRBD1 or TRBD2, each matching 5 bases. The CDR3 sequence is 15 residues long. CDR1 and CDR2 from the germline V gene are SNHLY and FYNNEI. Trimming removed 4 bases from V and 8 bases from J, with 18 bases in between. The CDR3 DNA is TGTGCCAGCAGTGCGGAGGTTGGCAGGGCCCATGAGCAGTTCTTC. Translating gives CASSAEVGRAHEQFF.

The chain links TRBV5-1 to TRBJ1-1, with D unclear. Germline assignment: CDR1 SGHRS and CDR2 YFSETQ. The CDR3 extends over 13 amino acids. The germline V and J ends were trimmed by 5 bases and 3 bases, with 11 bases remaining between them. The CDR3 DNA follows: TGCGCCAGCAGGTATGACCGGGACACTGAAGCTTTCTTT. Translating gives CASRYDRDTEAFF.

In the case of this clonotype: An end of the junction does not agree with germline; a read error may underlie this. The chain couples TRBV20-1 to TRBJ2-1, with 8 bases identical to TRBD2. Germline loops: CDR1 DFQATT, CDR2 SNEGSKA (reference sequence). The CDR3 has 14 amino acids. CDR3: CSARVAGLDNEQFF. CDR3 nucleotide sequence: TGCAGTGCCAGAGTAGCGGGGTTAGACAATGAGCAGTTCTTC.